Listed below are T cell receptor beta chains from one sample, sequenced in a study of cytomegalovirus exposure and HLA in healthy donors. Sequenced by immunoSEQ multiplex PCR; TCRdb stores in-frame clones only, minus some. Counted here are some 270,000 clones, about 86% occurring once; the ten biggest clones make up 0.95% to 1.1%. Sequencing used PBMCs. Source of these receptors: a young woman in good health and CMV-seronegative. Both conserved end residues are part of each CDR3. Fields, in order: CDR3 protein, J gene, V gene.

CASSTTGSSSYEQYF | TRBJ2-7 | TRBV5-1
CASSRHEGTEAFF | TRBJ1-1 | TRBV27
CAWSEGHSLGGYTF | TRBJ1-2 | TRBV30
CASSKPESGTGELFF | TRBJ2-2 | TRBV19
CASSPRPGTGVFGYTF | TRBJ1-2 | TRBV7-9
CASSPRTSGDSYNEQFF | TRBJ2-1 | TRBV9
CASSPYQQDTGELFF | TRBJ2-2 | TRBV19
CASKVGGNTEAFF | TRBJ1-1 | TRBV5-8
CASSLGTGSRETQYF | TRBJ2-5 | TRBV5-1
CASSVTSGGDYGELFF | TRBJ2-2 | TRBV6-1
CASSFSGQYNEKLFF | TRBJ1-4 | TRBV5-8
CSGEQGADEQFF | TRBJ2-1 | TRBV29-1
CAWSVDRVATGELFF | TRBJ2-2 | TRBV30
CASTYGGHTYEQYF | TRBJ2-7 | TRBV19
CASSHLGVGSYEQYF | TRBJ2-7 | TRBV14
CAWGGLAEPYTQYF | TRBJ2-3 | TRBV30
CAWISSGNYGYTF | TRBJ1-2 | TRBV30
CASSQRGSGRRTDTQYF | TRBJ2-3 | TRBV4-2
CASSPRDRRNYGYTF | TRBJ1-2 | TRBV27
CAWSVLTNTGELFF | TRBJ2-2 | TRBV30
CASSHTTASNYGYTF | TRBJ1-2 | TRBV4-3